These T cell receptor beta chains were read from a single sample in a study of T cell responses to AZD1222 COVID-19 vaccine. Some clones are missing from TCRdb's copy, which holds only in-frame ones; the method was immunoSEQ multiplex PCR. The profile shows more than 110,000 clones, about 91% of them singletons. This material consisted of peripheral blood, taken 28 days after the second AZD1222 dose. These receptor sequences come from an adult who received the AZD1222 COVID-19 vaccine. Both conserved end residues are part of each CDR3. The D gene is left open where the match is weak.

d_gene	v_gene	j_gene	CDR3nt	CDR3aa
NA	TRBV5-1	TRBJ1-1	TGCGCCAGCAGTTTGCAGGGGCAAGGCACTGAAGCTTTCTTT	CASSLQGQGTEAFF
NA	TRBV9	TRBJ1-3	TGTGCCAGCGGCGTGGGTTCGGTACCCGGAAACACCATATATTTT	CASGVGSVPGNTIYF
NA	TRBV19	TRBJ2-2	TGTGCCAGTGACTCAGGGGCTCGGGGCACCGGGGAGCTGTTTTTT	CASDSGARGTGELFF
TRBD1	TRBV19	TRBJ1-3	TGTGCCAGTAGTACCGACAGGGGGTCCTCTGGAAACACCATATATTTT	CASSTDRGSSGNTIYF
TRBD1	TRBV18	TRBJ1-1	TGTGCCAGCTCACCGGGGACAGGGGCAGGGCACACTGAAGCTTTCTTT	CASSPGTGAGHTEAFF
NA	TRBV16	TRBJ1-6	TGTGCCAGCAGCCAATCGCAAGGGTGGAATTCACCCCTCCACTTT	CASSQSQGWNSPLHF
TRBD1	TRBV5-1	TRBJ1-6	TGCGCCAGCAGCTTCCCACAGGGGAATTCACCCCTCCACTTT	CASSFPQGNSPLHF
TRBD2	TRBV2	TRBJ2-3	TGTGCCAGCACCCAGGGGACTAGCGGGTCCACAGATACGCAGTATTTT	CASTQGTSGSTDTQYF
NA	TRBV6-6	TRBJ2-2	TGTGCCAGCAGTTTGGCCACCGGGGAGCTGTTTTTT	CASSLATGELFF
NA	TRBV9	TRBJ2-6	TGTGCCAGCAGCGTAGTGGCGGTCCAGGGAGGGGCCAACGTCCTGACTTTC	CASSVVAVQGGANVLTF
TRBD1	TRBV5-1	TRBJ2-6	TGCGCCAGCAGCTCGGGACAGCCTGGGGCCAACGTCCTGACTTTC	CASSSGQPGANVLTF
NA	TRBV12-3/TRBV12-4	TRBJ1-6	TGTGCCAGCAGTTTTGGGGATTCGTCACCCCTCCACTTT	CASSFGDSSPLHF
NA	TRBV15	TRBJ1-1	TGTGCCACCAGCCCATTGGACGGCCTTGAAGCTTTCTTT	CATSPLDGLEAFF
TRBD1	TRBV7-3	TRBJ1-1	TGTGCCAGCAGCCCGACAGGGGTGAACACTGAAGCTTTCTTT	CASSPTGVNTEAFF
NA	TRBV3-1/TRBV3-2	TRBJ2-3	TGTGCCAGCAGCCAAGATTGGTCGTCCCCTATGAGCACAGATACGCAGTATTTT	CASSQDWSSPMSTDTQYF
TRBD1	TRBV5-1	TRBJ2-7	TGCGCCAGCAGCGGAGACAGGGGCGACTACGAGCAGTACTTC	CASSGDRGDYEQYF
NA	TRBV7-9	TRBJ2-1	TGTGCCAGCAGCTTAGCGCGGAATGAGCAGTTCTTC	CASSLARNEQFF